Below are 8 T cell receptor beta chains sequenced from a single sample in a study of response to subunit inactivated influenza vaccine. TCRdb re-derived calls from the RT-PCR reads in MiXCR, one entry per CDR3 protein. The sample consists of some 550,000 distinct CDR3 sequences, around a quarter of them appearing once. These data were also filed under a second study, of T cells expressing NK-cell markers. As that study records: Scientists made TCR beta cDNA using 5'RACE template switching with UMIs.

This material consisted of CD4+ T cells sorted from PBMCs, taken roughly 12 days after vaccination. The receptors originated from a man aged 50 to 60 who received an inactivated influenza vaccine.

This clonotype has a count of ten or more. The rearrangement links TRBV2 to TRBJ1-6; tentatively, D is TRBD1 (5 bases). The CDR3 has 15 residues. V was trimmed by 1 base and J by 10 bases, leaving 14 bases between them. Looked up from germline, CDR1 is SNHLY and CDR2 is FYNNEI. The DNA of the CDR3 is TGTGCCAGCAGTGAAGGGACATCTCGGGTCTCACCCCTCCACTTT. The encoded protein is CASSEGTSRVSPLHF.

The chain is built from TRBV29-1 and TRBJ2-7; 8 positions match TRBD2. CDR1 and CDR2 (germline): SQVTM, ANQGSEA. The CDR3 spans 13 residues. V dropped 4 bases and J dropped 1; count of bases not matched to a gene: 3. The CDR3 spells CSVGGLESYEQYF. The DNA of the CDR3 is TGCAGCGTTGGGGGACTAGAATCCTACGAGCAGTACTTC.

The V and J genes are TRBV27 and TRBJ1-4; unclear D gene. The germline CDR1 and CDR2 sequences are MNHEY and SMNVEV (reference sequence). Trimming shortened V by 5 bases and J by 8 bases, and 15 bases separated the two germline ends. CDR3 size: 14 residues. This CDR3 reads CASSNQWASEKLFF. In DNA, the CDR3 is TGTGCCAGCAGTAACCAATGGGCCAGCGAAAAACTGTTTTTT.

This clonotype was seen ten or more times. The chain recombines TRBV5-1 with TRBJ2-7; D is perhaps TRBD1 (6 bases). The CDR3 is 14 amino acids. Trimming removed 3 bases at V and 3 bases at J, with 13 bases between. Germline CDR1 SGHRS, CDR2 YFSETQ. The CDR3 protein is CASSSGTPSYEQYF. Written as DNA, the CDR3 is TGCGCCAGCAGCTCCGGGACACCGAGCTACGAGCAGTACTTC.

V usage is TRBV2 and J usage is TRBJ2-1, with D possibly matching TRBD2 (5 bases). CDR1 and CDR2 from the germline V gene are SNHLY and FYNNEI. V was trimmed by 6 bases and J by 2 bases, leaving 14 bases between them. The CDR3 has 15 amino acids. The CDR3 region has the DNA TGTGCCAGCAGGGGAGACACCTTCCCCTACAATGAGCAGTTCTTC. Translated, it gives CASRGDTFPYNEQFF.

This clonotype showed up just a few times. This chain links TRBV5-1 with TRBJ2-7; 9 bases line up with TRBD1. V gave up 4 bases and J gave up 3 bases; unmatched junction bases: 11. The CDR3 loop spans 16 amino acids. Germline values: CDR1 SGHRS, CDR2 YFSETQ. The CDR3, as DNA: TGCGCCAGCAGCCCGGGACAGGGAATCCCCTTCTACGAGCAGTACTTC. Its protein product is CASSPGQGIPFYEQYF.

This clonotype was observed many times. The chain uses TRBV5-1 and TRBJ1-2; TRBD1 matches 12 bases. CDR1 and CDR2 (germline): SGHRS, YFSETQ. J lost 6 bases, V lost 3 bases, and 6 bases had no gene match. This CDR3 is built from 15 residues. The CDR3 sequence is CASSSGQGAGDGYTF. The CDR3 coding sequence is TGCGCCAGCAGCTCGGGACAGGGGGCAGGAGATGGCTACACCTTC.

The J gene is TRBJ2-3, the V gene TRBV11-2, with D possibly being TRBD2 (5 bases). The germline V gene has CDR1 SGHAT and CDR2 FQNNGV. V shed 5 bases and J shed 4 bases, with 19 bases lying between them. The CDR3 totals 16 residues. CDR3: CASSPWRVAVADTQYF. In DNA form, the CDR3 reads TGTGCCAGCAGCCCATGGCGGGTGGCGGTGGCAGATACGCAGTATTTT.